These 19 T cell receptor beta chains were all obtained from the same sample, sequenced in a study of blood T cell repertoires in COVID-19. Profiled with immunoSEQ multiplex PCR; TCRdb holds only in-frame clones, not every one. The data hold approximately 100,000 clones, with about 90% observed a single time. Sequenced material: peripheral blood. The receptor set was obtained from a woman aged 25 to 39 with acute or convalescent COVID-19.

V is TRBV11-2 and J is TRBJ2-3; TRBD1 matches at 8 bases. This CDR3 comprises 18 residues. CDR1 and CDR2 from the germline V gene are SGHAT and FQNNGV. J was trimmed by 1 base and V by 3 bases; bases with no gene match: 12. CDR3 in amino acids: CASSLPTGVVVGTDTQYF. The CDR3 bases are TGTGCCAGCAGCTTGCCGACAGGGGTGGTGGTGGGCACAGATACGCAGTATTTT.

V and J are TRBV5-1 and TRBJ2-1; D is unresolved. CDR1 and CDR2 from the germline V gene are SGHRS and YFSETQ. This CDR3 contains 18 residues. Trimming shortened V by 0 bases and J by 2 bases, and 18 bases separated the two germline ends. CDR3 sequence: CASSLELGLSAPYNEQFF. The CDR3 nucleotides read TGCGCCAGCAGCTTGGAATTGGGCCTTTCAGCCCCCTACAATGAGCAGTTCTTC.

The V call is TRBV2, the J call TRBJ1-1; 7 nucleotides line up with TRBD1. The germline V gene has CDR1 SNHLY and CDR2 FYNNEI. The CDR3 consists of 13 residues. With 6 bases clipped from V and 6 bases from J, the junction kept 7 bases outside the gene matches. The CDR3 nucleotides are TGTGCCAGCAGCGGTGACAGGGTCCCTGAAGCTTTCTTT. Protein sequence: CASSGDRVPEAFF. The complete variable domain, with remaining parts taken from reference TRBV2 and TRBJ1-1, reads EPEVTQTPSHQVTQMGQEVILRCVPISNHLYFYWYRQILGQKVEFLVSFYNNEISEKSEIFDDQFSVERPDGSNFTLKIRSTKLEDSAMYFCASSGDRVPEAFFGQGTRLTVV.

Only one count was recorded for this clone. This sample also contains other DNA sequences that code for the same CDR3. V gene TRBV7-9 combines with J gene TRBJ2-7, with a weak D call TRBD1 (6 bases). This CDR3 has 13 residues. Trimming shortened V by 5 bases and J by 3 bases, and 11 bases separated the two germline ends. In germline, CDR1 is SEHNR, CDR2 FQNEAQ (reference sequence). CDR3 protein: CASSTSTGYEQYF. The CDR3 nucleotides read TGTGCCAGCAGCACTTCGACAGGCTACGAGCAGTACTTC.

This CDR3 is CASSLALASGGNEQFF. As DNA, the CDR3 is TGTGCCAGCAGCTTGGCCCTGGCTAGCGGGGGTAATGAGCAGTTCTTC. The chain links TRBV5-4 to TRBJ2-1, with TRBD2 matching over 10 bases. The CDR3 totals 16 residues. Germline trimming cut 0 bases from V and 7 bases from J; bases unmatched to any gene: 7. From germline, CDR1 is SGHNT and CDR2 YYREEE (reference sequence).

This clone was recorded once. The V and J genes are TRBV5-1 and TRBJ1-2; tentative D call: TRBD1 (6 bases). The V gene lost 0 bases and the J gene lost 2 bases, with 14 bases spanning the gap. The V gene's germline CDR1 is SGHRS and CDR2 YFSETQ. The length of the CDR3 is 16 residues. For the CDR3, the DNA is TGCGCCAGCAGCTTGGGTGGTTTTGGGGGCAACTATGGCTACACCTTC. Its protein is CASSLGGFGGNYGYTF.

The chain joins TRBV12-5 to TRBJ2-3, with D possibly being TRBD2 (5 bases). This CDR3 spans 12 amino acids. Germline loops: CDR1 LGHNT, CDR2 FRNRAP. With 4 bases removed from V and 7 bases from J, the gap between germline ends came to 9 bases. Here the CDR3 reads CASGSEGYTQYF. The CDR3 nucleotides read TGTGCTAGTGGTTCAGAGGGATATACGCAGTATTTT.

This chain links TRBV10-3 with TRBJ2-7, with TRBD1 as a possible D gene (6 bases). Germline lookup yields CDR1 ENHRY and CDR2 SYGVKD. Trimming pared 6 bases from V and 0 bases from J, leaving 9 bases between. CDR3 size: 13 residues. The CDR3 protein is CAISQGSSYEQYF. CDR3 nucleotides: TGTGCCATCAGCCAGGGGAGCTCCTACGAGCAGTACTTC.

A single count supports this clone. CDR3 in amino acids: CASSLPAQPQHF. CDR3 in DNA: TGTGCCAGCAGCCTACCCGCTCAGCCCCAGCATTTT. The chain recombines TRBV7-9 with TRBJ1-5, with D hard to call. The V end lost 5 bases, the J end lost 6 bases, and 8 bases lay between the germline ends. The CDR3 covers 12 residues. Germline V CDR1 and CDR2: SEHNR, FQNEAQ (reference sequence).

In this sample, this clone turned up once. The rearrangement uses TRBV15 and TRBJ2-7; 8 bases agree with TRBD1. Trimming at V came to 5 bases and at J to 5 bases, leaving 8 bases not matched to a gene. This CDR3 has 14 residues. Germline lookup yields CDR1 LNHNV and CDR2 YYDKDF (reference sequence). The CDR3 loop is CATSQDRGLHEQYF. DNA of the CDR3: TGTGCCACCAGCCAAGACAGGGGCTTACACGAGCAGTACTTC.

The V gene is TRBV5-1, the J gene TRBJ1-1; TRBD1 agrees at 7 bases. CDR1 is SGHRS, CDR2 YFSETQ, per germline. The J segment lost 4 bases and the V segment lost 1 base, leaving 7 bases of the junction unmatched. This CDR3 is built from 15 residues. CDR3 DNA sequence: TGCGCCAGCAGCTTGTTGGGACAGATGAGCACTGAAGCTTTCTTT. Translation: CASSLLGQMSTEAFF.

This rearrangement joins TRBV4-2 to TRBJ1-4; D perhaps matches TRBD1 (6 bases). Germline-derived CDR1 and CDR2 are LGHNA and YNFKEQ. This CDR3 comprises 14 residues. Trimming stripped 0 bases from V and 8 bases from J, with 10 bases between. The CDR3 here is CASSQEGAREKLFF. CDR3 nucleotide sequence: TGTGCCAGCAGCCAAGAGGGGGCTAGGGAAAAACTGTTTTTT.

The chain uses TRBV5-1 and TRBJ2-2; 9 nucleotides line up with TRBD1. With V trimmed by 4 bases and J by 2 bases, 6 bases remained unmatched. Germline values: CDR1 SGHRS, CDR2 YFSETQ. The CDR3 is made up of 16 amino acids. CDR3 DNA sequence: TGCGCCAGCAGCGTAAGGGACAGGGAAAACACCGGGGAGCTGTTTTTT. This codes for CASSVRDRENTGELFF.

The chain links TRBV2 to TRBJ2-2; D is perhaps TRBD1 (6 bases). V was trimmed by 6 bases and J by 5 bases, leaving 10 bases between them. The CDR3 contains 13 residues. Per the germline V gene, CDR1 is SNHLY and CDR2 is FYNNEI. The CDR3 DNA is TGTGCCAGCAGGTCCGGGACAACCGGGGAGCTGTTTTTT. As protein: CASRSGTTGELFF.

The chain carries TRBV9 and TRBJ2-1; TRBD2 is a possible D gene (5 bases). The CDR3 has 12 residues. V was trimmed by 0 bases and J by 9 bases, leaving 7 bases between them. Germline V lookup: CDR1 SGDLS, CDR2 YYNGEE. CDR3 loop: CASSVGEGEQFF. As DNA, the CDR3 is TGTGCCAGCAGCGTAGGAGAGGGTGAGCAGTTCTTC.

The chain carries TRBV6-1 and TRBJ2-3, with D tentatively TRBD2 (6 bases). This CDR3 has 14 amino acids. The V gene's germline CDR1 is MNHNS and CDR2 SASEGT. Between the trimmed V and J ends, which lost 2 bases and 4 bases, there was a span of 10 bases. The CDR3: CASSESWGADTQYF. The CDR3 nucleotides read TGTGCCAGCAGTGAATCCTGGGGGGCAGATACGCAGTATTTT.

The V call is TRBV7-8, the J call TRBJ1-3; 7 bases agree with TRBD1. Trimming cost V 2 bases and J 6 bases; bases outside gene matches: 7. Germline V CDR1 and CDR2: SGHVS, FQNEAQ. The CDR3 contains 15 residues. CDR3 amino acids: CASSLSPDRLNTIYF. Written as DNA, the CDR3 is TGTGCCAGCAGCTTATCCCCGGACAGGCTAAACACCATATATTTT.

In its sample, this clone was seen a few times. The chain links TRBV9 to TRBJ2-6, with D tentatively TRBD2 (6 bases). Between the trimmed V and J ends, which lost 6 bases and 2 bases, there was a span of 9 bases. Germline V CDR1 and CDR2: SGDLS, YYNGEE. This CDR3 has 14 amino acids. The CDR3 reads CASTGGAGANVLTF. The CDR3 DNA follows: TGTGCCAGCACCGGAGGGGCTGGGGCCAACGTCCTGACTTTC.

This clone appeared a single time. The chain recombines TRBV7-9 with TRBJ2-1; 8 nucleotides line up with TRBD1. From germline, CDR1 is SEHNR and CDR2 FQNEAQ (reference sequence). The CDR3 extends over 15 amino acids. V shed 5 bases and J 14 bases; nucleotides not matched to a gene: 17. The chain's CDR3 is CASSPRGQGNMPEFF. The CDR3 DNA is TGTGCCAGCAGCCCACGAGGACAGGGAAATATGCCGGAGTTCTTC.